This TCR beta chain stems from a study of early T cells in non-severe SARS-CoV-2 infection. Study summary: Sequenced bulk RNA came from whole blood that was unsorted, and chains were unpaired.

Germline V gene sequence: CDR1 DFQATT, CDR2 SNEGSKA (reference sequence). V was clipped by 4 bases and J by 0 bases, with 6 bases between them. The CDR3 has 12 amino acids. Study-wide findings and caveats: The matching step, a VDJdb search, favored anti-spike CD8 responses and missed private and CD4 specificities.

This clonotype was seen repeatedly, ten times or more. Its matching antigen is unknown. The TCR library protocol attached unique molecular identifiers to the individual cDNA molecules. TCRdb processed the 5' RACE reads anew with MiXCR; each CDR3 protein has one entry. The repertoire has 68,000 or so distinct CDR3 sequences, roughly 13% of them found once; the top ten carry 4% to 5%. This chain uses TRBV20-1 with TRBJ1-2, with D hard to call. The receptor comes from an adult who was a healthcare worker with PCR-confirmed SARS-CoV-2 infection or an uninfected control (not recorded which). The sequencing input was whole blood. Here the CDR3 reads CSATQTNYGYTF. The CDR3 DNA sequence: TGCAGTGCTACCCAGACTAACTATGGCTACACCTTC.